Below are 12 T cell receptor beta chains sequenced from a single sample in a study of blood T cell repertoires in COVID-19. The method was immunoSEQ multiplex PCR; TCRdb's version includes in-frame clones alone and lacks a portion of them. The repertoire has approximately 200,000 clones, roughly 84% of them found once; the top ten carry around 0.96%. Sequencing was done on a sample of peripheral blood. The receptors originated from a man in his forties with acute or convalescent COVID-19.

The chain recombines TRBV5-1 with TRBJ1-1; D perhaps matches TRBD1 (5 bases). This CDR3 comprises 15 residues. V dropped 5 bases and J dropped 4 bases, with 18 bases sitting between them. The V gene's germline CDR1 is SGHRS and CDR2 YFSETQ. For the CDR3, the DNA is TGCGCCAGCAGAGCTGATGGGGGGTCCGCCACTGAAGCTTTCTTT. Its translation is CASRADGGSATEAFF. The variable domain in full, with the rest retrieved from reference TRBV5-1 and TRBJ1-1, is KAGVTQTPRYLIKTRGQQVTLSCSPISGHRSVSWYQQTPGQGLQFLFEYFSETQRNKGNFPGRFSGRQFSNSRSEMNVSTLELGDSALYLCASRADGGSATEAFFGQGTRLTVV.

The chain joins TRBV5-4 to TRBJ2-2; 10 bases line up with TRBD1. The CDR3 has 14 residues. Germline trimming cut 10 bases from V and 0 bases from J; bases unmatched to any gene: 3. Germline-derived CDR1 and CDR2 are SGHNT and YYREEE (reference sequence). This CDR3 is CAGGQGPNTGELFF. The CDR3 bases are TGTGCCGGGGGACAGGGGCCGAACACCGGGGAGCTGTTTTTT.

The chain employs TRBV19 and TRBJ2-1, with a tentative D call TRBD2 (7 bases). This CDR3 comprises 15 residues. Germline V gene lookup returns CDR1 LNHDA and CDR2 SQIVND (reference sequence). Trimming stripped 7 bases from V and 8 bases from J, with 21 bases between. The CDR3 bases are TGTGCCAGTATCGATCGGGGGGCTCTCTTCGATGAGCAGTTCTTC. Translation gives CASIDRGALFDEQFF.

The chain is built from TRBV3-1 (or the pseudogene TRBV3-2) and TRBJ2-7; D remains unclear. Per the germline V gene, CDR1 is LGHDT and CDR2 is YNNKEL (reference sequence). The CDR3 loop spans 14 amino acids. V was clipped by 5 bases and J by 0 bases, with 11 bases between them. The CDR3 DNA sequence: TGTGCCAGCAGCAAACTTGCAAACTCCTACGAGCAGTACTTC. Its protein is CASSKLANSYEQYF.

This sequence joins TRBV7-9 and TRBJ1-4; D is uncertain. With 3 bases removed from V and 4 bases from J, the gap between germline ends came to 3 bases. The CDR3 is made up of 12 amino acids. From germline, CDR1 is SEHNR and CDR2 FQNEAQ (reference sequence). The CDR3 region is CASSFGNEKLFF. CDR3 nucleotide sequence: TGTGCCAGCAGCTTCGGTAATGAAAAACTGTTTTTT.

This clone was recorded once. This chain connects TRBV4-2 to TRBJ1-1; TRBD1 aligns across 7 bases. Germline CDR1 and CDR2: LGHNA and YNFKEQ. The CDR3 is 17 amino acids. Trimming at V came to 4 bases and at J to 0 bases, leaving 11 bases not matched to a gene. The CDR3 region has the DNA TGTGCCAGCAGCCCTGGGGGTCTGACAGGGATGAACACTGAAGCTTTCTTT. Translating gives CASSPGGLTGMNTEAFF.

The chain links TRBV29-1 to TRBJ1-1; D unclear. Germline values: CDR1 SQVTM, CDR2 ANQGSEA. The length of the CDR3 is 15 residues. Trimming shortened V by 3 bases and J by 4 bases, and 18 bases separated the two germline ends. The CDR3 DNA is TGCAGCGTTGACGGCGGGAGTACATTCGGCACTGAAGCTTTCTTT. Its protein is CSVDGGSTFGTEAFF.

This clone was recorded a few times. The CDR3 DNA reads as TGTGCCAGCAGCTTCGACAGGGGGCAAGTAGGCACTGAAGCTTTCTTT. This codes for CASSFDRGQVGTEAFF. The chain uses TRBV5-4 and TRBJ1-1; TRBD1 matches 10 bases. The CDR3 extends over 16 amino acids. The germline V gene encodes CDR1 SGHNT and CDR2 YYREEE (reference sequence). The V gene end was trimmed by 2 bases and the J gene end by 4 bases; junction bases not matched to a gene: 8.

The chain is built from TRBV5-1 and TRBJ2-7, with 9 positions matching TRBD1. This CDR3 is built from 15 residues. The germline V gene has CDR1 SGHRS and CDR2 YFSETQ. The junction had 7 bases not matched to a gene; V was cut back by 3 bases and J by 3 bases. The DNA of the CDR3 is TGCGCCAGCAGCTCTTTCGGGACAGGGAGCTACGAGCAGTACTTC. Protein product: CASSSFGTGSYEQYF.

The CDR3 sequence is CASSPGPQRGGQNTQYF. The CDR3, as DNA: TGTGCCAGCAGCCCCGGGCCTCAGCGGGGGGGCCAAAATACGCAGTATTTT. V usage is TRBV5-5 and J usage is TRBJ2-3; 10 nucleotides align to TRBD2. The length of the CDR3 is 17 residues. Germline lookup yields CDR1 SGHKS and CDR2 YYEKEE (reference sequence). V lost 4 bases to trimming and J lost 7 bases; unmatched junction nucleotides: 15.

V and J are TRBV5-8 and TRBJ2-7; 11 bases map to TRBD2. Germline assignment: CDR1 SGHTS and CDR2 YDEGEE. V shed 0 bases, J shed 0 bases, and the junction held 11 bases outside the gene matches. CDR3 length equals 19 residues. CDR3 DNA sequence: TGTGCCAGCAGCTTGGGGCCCCTACTAGCGGGGGCCCTCTCCTACGAGCAGTACTTC. Its translation is CASSLGPLLAGALSYEQYF.

The V and J genes are TRBV28 and TRBJ2-7; TRBD2 matches 7 bases. Germline CDR1 MDHEN, CDR2 SYDVKM. Trimming removed 5 bases from V and 0 bases from J; junction bases left unmatched: 4. The CDR3 length is 14 residues. The CDR3: CASSRDYTSYEQYF. For the CDR3, the DNA is TGTGCCAGCAGTCGGGACTACACCTCCTACGAGCAGTACTTC.